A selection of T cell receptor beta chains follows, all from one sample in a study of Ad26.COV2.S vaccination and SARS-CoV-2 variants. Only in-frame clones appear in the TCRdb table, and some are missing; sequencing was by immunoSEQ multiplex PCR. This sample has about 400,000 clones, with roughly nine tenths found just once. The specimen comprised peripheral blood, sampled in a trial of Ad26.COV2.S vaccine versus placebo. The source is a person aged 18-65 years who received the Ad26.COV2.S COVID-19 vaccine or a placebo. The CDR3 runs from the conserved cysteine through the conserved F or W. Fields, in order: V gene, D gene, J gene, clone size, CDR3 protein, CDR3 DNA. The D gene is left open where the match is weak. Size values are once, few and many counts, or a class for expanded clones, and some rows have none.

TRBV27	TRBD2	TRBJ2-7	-	CASSPLTSKWGYEQYF	TGTGCCAGCAGTCCCCTGACTAGCAAGTGGGGTTACGAGCAGTACTTC
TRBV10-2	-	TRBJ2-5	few	CASSQGPVQETQYF	TGCGCCAGCAGCCAGGGTCCAGTCCAAGAGACCCAGTACTTC
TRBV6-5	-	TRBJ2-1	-	CASSGAYMANEQFF	TGTGCCAGCAGCGGGGCCTACATGGCCAATGAGCAGTTCTTC
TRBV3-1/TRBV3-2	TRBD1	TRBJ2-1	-	CASSSILGQGYNEQFF	TGTGCCAGCAGCTCGATATTGGGACAGGGCTACAATGAGCAGTTCTTC
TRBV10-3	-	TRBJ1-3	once	CAISRTAKETIYF	TGTGCCATCAGCCGGACAGCCAAGGAAACCATATATTTT
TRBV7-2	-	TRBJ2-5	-	CASSLGLLGGETQYF	TGTGCCAGCAGCTTAGGCCTACTAGGTGGAGAGACCCAGTACTTC
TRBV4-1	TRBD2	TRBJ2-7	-	CASSQGLAGISYEQYF	TGCGCCAGCAGCCAAGGACTAGCGGGGATCTCCTACGAGCAGTACTTC
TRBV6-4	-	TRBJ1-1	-	CASKAGVNTEAFF	TGTGCCAGCAAGGCAGGGGTGAACACTGAAGCTTTCTTT
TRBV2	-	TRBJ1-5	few	CASRATGSQPQHF	TGTGCCAGCAGGGCAACAGGGAGCCAGCCCCAGCATTTT
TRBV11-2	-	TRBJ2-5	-	CASSLSGGGPRETQYF	TGTGCCAGCAGCTTATCTGGGGGGGGGCCGAGAGAGACCCAGTACTTC
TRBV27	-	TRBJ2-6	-	CASRRSSSGANVLTF	TGTGCCAGCAGAAGGAGCTCCTCTGGGGCCAACGTCCTGACTTTC
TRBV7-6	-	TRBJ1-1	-	CASSSSFRAEAFF	TGTGCCAGCAGCTCGTCCTTCCGGGCTGAAGCTTTCTTT
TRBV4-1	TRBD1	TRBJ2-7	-	CASSPGQAYEQYF	TGCGCCAGCAGCCCGGGACAGGCTTACGAGCAGTACTTC
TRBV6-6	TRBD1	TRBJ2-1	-	CASSYFGRGNEQFF	TGTGCCAGCAGTTACTTTGGCAGGGGGAATGAGCAGTTCTTC
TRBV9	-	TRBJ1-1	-	CASSVEAGSNTEAFF	TGTGCCAGCAGCGTAGAGGCTGGGAGCAACACTGAAGCTTTCTTT
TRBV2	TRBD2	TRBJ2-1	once	CASRETSGGSNEQFF	TGTGCCAGCAGGGAGACTAGCGGGGGCTCCAATGAGCAGTTCTTC
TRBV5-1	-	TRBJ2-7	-	CASSLEGQREQYF	TGCGCCAGCAGCTTGGAGGGACAACGCGAGCAGTACTTC
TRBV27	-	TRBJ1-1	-	CASSTSGRAGDTEAFF	TGTGCCAGCAGTACCTCGGGACGGGCTGGGGACACTGAAGCTTTCTTT
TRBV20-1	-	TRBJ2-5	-	CSVSPGETQYF	TGCAGTGTCAGTCCCGGAGAGACCCAGTACTTC
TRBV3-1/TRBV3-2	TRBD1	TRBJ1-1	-	CASSPPGQGHRAEAFF	TGTGCCAGCAGCCCCCCGGGACAGGGGCATAGGGCTGAAGCTTTCTTT
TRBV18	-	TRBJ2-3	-	CASSPVGTSTDTQYF	TGTGCCAGCTCACCAGTCGGAACTAGCACAGATACGCAGTATTTT
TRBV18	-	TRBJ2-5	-	CASSPGSDRGTQYF	TGTGCCAGCTCACCAGGGAGCGACCGGGGGACCCAGTACTTC
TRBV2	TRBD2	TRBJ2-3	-	CATEPKTSGGFTDTQYF	TGTGCCACCGAACCCAAGACTAGCGGGGGGTTCACAGATACGCAGTATTTT
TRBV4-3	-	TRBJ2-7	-	CASSQDASGFSYEQYF	TGCGCCAGCAGCCAAGATGCGTCAGGGTTTTCCTACGAGCAGTACTTC
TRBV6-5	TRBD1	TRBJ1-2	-	CASSSIDRGYGYTF	TGTGCCAGCAGTTCCATAGACAGGGGGTACGGCTACACCTTC
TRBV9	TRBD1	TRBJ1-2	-	CASSFTTTGANYGYTF	TGTGCCAGCAGTTTCACGACGACAGGGGCGAACTATGGCTACACCTTC
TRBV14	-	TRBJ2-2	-	CASSQDSGIGELFF	TGTGCCAGCAGCCAAGATTCAGGGATCGGGGAGCTGTTTTTT
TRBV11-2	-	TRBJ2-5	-	CASSFYAETQYF	TGTGCCAGCAGCTTTTACGCGGAGACCCAGTACTTC
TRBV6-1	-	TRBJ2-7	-	CASSDNVDEQYF	TGTGCCAGCAGTGATAACGTGGACGAGCAGTACTTC
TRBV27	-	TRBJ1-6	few	CASTGKNSPLHF	TGTGCCAGCACGGGGAAGAATTCACCCCTCCACTTT
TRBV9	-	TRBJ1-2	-	CASSVDGINYGYTF	TGTGCCAGCAGCGTTGACGGGATTAACTATGGCTACACCTTC
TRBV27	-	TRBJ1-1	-	CASSLQGWTEAFF	TGTGCCAGCAGTTTACAGGGGTGGACTGAAGCTTTCTTT
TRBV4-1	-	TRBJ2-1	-	CASSHLTSWIEQFF	TGCGCCAGCAGCCACTTGACTAGTTGGATTGAGCAGTTCTTC
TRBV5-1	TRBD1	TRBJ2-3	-	CASSKDRLTSTDTQYF	TGCGCCAGCAGCAAGGACAGGCTCACTAGCACAGATACGCAGTATTTT
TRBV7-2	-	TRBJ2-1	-	CASSLASSSYNEQFF	TGTGCCAGCAGCTTAGCGTCCAGCTCCTACAATGAGCAGTTCTTC
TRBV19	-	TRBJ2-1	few	CASSPKRVGNNEQFF	TGTGCCAGTAGTCCAAAGCGGGTTGGGAACAATGAGCAGTTCTTC
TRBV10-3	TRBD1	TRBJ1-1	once	CAISQGATPPTEAFF	TGTGCCATCAGCCAGGGGGCGACGCCCCCCACTGAAGCTTTCTTT
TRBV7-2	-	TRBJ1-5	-	CASSTYNQPQHF	TGTGCCAGCAGTACATACAATCAGCCCCAGCATTTT
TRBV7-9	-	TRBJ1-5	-	CASSPGTGGGNQPQHF	TGTGCCAGCAGCCCCGGGACCGGAGGTGGCAATCAGCCCCAGCATTTT
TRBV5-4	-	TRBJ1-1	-	CASSLRVQGEAFF	TGTGCCAGCAGCTTAAGAGTCCAGGGTGAAGCTTTCTTT
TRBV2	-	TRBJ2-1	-	CASSKDSASYNEQFF	TGTGCCAGCAGTAAGGACAGCGCCTCCTACAATGAGCAGTTCTTC
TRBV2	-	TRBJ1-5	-	CASRGIVEPQHF	TGTGCCAGCAGGGGGATTGTCGAGCCCCAGCATTTT
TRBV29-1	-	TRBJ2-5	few	CSVDQTGQETQYF	TGCAGCGTTGACCAAACTGGGCAAGAGACCCAGTACTTC
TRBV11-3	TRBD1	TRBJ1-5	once	CASSSWTGNVVRFSNQPQHF	TGTGCCAGCAGCTCCTGGACAGGGAACGTGGTGCGCTTTAGCAATCAGCCCCAGCATTTT
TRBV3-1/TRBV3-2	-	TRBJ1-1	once	CASSLLPTLNTEAFF	TGTGCCAGCAGTCTTCTGCCCACTTTGAACACTGAAGCTTTCTTT
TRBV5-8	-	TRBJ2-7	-	CASSLVGNYEQYF	TGTGCCAGCAGCTTGGTGGGGAACTACGAGCAGTACTTC
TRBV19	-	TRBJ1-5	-	CASSSRPIYSNQPQHF	TGTGCCAGTAGTTCCCGACCTATTTATAGCAATCAGCCCCAGCATTTT
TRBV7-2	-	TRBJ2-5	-	CASSLVTVGGGTQYF	TGTGCCAGCAGCTTAGTAACGGTGGGCGGGGGCACCCAGTACTTC
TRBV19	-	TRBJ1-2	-	CASSKRGGDIGYTF	TGTGCCAGTAGTAAACGAGGCGGCGATATAGGCTACACCTTC
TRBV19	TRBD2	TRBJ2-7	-	CASSIIAGESYEQYF	TGTGCCAGTAGTATAATAGCGGGGGAGTCCTACGAGCAGTACTTC
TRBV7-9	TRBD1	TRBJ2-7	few	CASSSLAGTGPYEQYF	TGTGCCAGCAGCTCATTGGCCGGGACAGGGCCCTACGAGCAGTACTTC
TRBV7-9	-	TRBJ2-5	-	CASSPQGDRGAHPETQYF	TGTGCCAGCAGCCCACAAGGGGATCGGGGGGCTCATCCAGAGACCCAGTACTTC
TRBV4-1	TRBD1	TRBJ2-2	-	CASSHQGENTGELFF	TGCGCCAGCAGCCACCAGGGGGAGAACACCGGGGAGCTGTTTTTT
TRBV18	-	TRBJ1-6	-	CASSPGHGNSPLHF	TGTGCCAGCTCACCAGGACACGGAAATTCACCCCTCCACTTT
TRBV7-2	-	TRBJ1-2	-	CASSLVLTLGGEYGYTF	TGTGCCAGCAGCTTAGTTTTAACTCTCGGGGGAGAATATGGCTACACCTTC
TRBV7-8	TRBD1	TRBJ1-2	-	CASSLGGGQVYGYTF	TGTGCCAGCAGCTTAGGGGGGGGACAGGTCTATGGCTACACCTTC
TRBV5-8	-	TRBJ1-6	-	CASSFRTSNNSPLHF	TGTGCCAGCAGCTTTAGGACATCGAATAATTCACCCCTCCACTTT